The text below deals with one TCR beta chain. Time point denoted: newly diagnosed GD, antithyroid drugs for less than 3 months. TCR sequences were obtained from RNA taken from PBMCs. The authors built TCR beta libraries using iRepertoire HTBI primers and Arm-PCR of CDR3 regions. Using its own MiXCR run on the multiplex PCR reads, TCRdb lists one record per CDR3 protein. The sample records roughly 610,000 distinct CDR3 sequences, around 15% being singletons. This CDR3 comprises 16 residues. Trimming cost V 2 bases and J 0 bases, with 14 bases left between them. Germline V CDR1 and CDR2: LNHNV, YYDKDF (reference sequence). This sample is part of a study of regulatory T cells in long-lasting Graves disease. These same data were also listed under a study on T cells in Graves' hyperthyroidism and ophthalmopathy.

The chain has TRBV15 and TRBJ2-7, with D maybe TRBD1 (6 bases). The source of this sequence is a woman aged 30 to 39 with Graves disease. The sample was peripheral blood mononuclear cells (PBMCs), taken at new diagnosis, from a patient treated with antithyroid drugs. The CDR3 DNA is TGTGCCACCAGCAGAATAAGACAGGAGAGCTCCTACGAGCAGTACTTC. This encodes CATSRIRQESSYEQYF.